This T cell receptor beta chain came from a study of PD-1 blockade in classical Hodgkin lymphoma. Points from the study as a whole: A significant rise in TCR diversity was seen by C4D1 for CD4+ cells but not for CD8+ cells.

Sequencing used immunoSEQ multiplex PCR; TCRdb keeps in-frame clones, though not all of them. The sample shows 50,000 to 65,000 clones, around nine tenths of them seen only once. With regard to this clone: Its antigen is still unknown.

Germline V gene sequence: CDR1 SGHRS, CDR2 YFSETQ. This CDR3 is built from 14 residues. J lost 2 bases, V lost 4 bases, and 4 bases had no gene match. Time point in this sample: cycle 4 day 1 (C4D1), after 5 to 7 weeks of nivolumab. Relapse after autologous stem cell transplantation occurred in every patient, and brentuximab vedotin exposure varied. This chain links TRBV5-1 with TRBJ2-3; the match to TRBD1 covers 7 bases. The receptor was derived from a human donor with classical Hodgkin lymphoma. Source: peripheral blood mononuclear cells (PBMCs), taken before the fourth cycle of nivolumab. As DNA, the CDR3 is TGCGCCAGCAGCCGACAGGGAGACACAGATACGCAGTATTTT. This gives the protein CASSRQGDTDTQYF. Full variable domain (missing parts from reference TRBV5-1 and TRBJ2-3): KAGVTQTPRYLIKTRGQQVTLSCSPISGHRSVSWYQQTPGQGLQFLFEYFSETQRNKGNFPGRFSGRQFSNSRSEMNVSTLELGDSALYLCASSRQGDTDTQYFGPGTRLTVL.